Following are 21 T cell receptor beta chains from one sample sequenced in a study of blood T cells in healthy people across ages. A second PCR, run for about 6 to 11 cycles, used a sample-barcoded 5' primer plus a J-beta primer mix. TCRdb re-called the 5' RACE reads with MiXCR, one entry per CDR3 protein. The sample lists hundreds of thousands of distinct CDR3 sequences; around 38% were seen once. The material sequenced was blood. Receptor source: a man older than 75 in good health.

J is TRBJ1-3 and V is TRBV4-2; weak D call: TRBD1 (5 bases). Germline CDR1 is LGHNA and CDR2 is YNFKEQ. CDR3 length: 18 amino acids. V gave up 0 bases and J gave up 2 bases, with 17 bases separating them. CDR3 amino acids: CASSQDKGRVIAGNTIYF. In DNA, the CDR3 is TGTGCCAGCAGCCAAGACAAGGGCAGGGTGATCGCTGGAAACACCATATATTTT.

The chain couples TRBV6-5 to TRBJ2-3; D ambiguous. CDR1 is MNHEY and CDR2 is SVGAGI in the germline V gene. With 4 bases removed from V and 1 base from J, the gap between germline ends came to 12 bases. This CDR3 contains 15 residues. The CDR3 sequence: CASSSNGPRTDTQYF. DNA for the CDR3: TGTGCCAGCAGTTCCAACGGGCCCCGCACAGATACGCAGTATTTT.

The chain recombines TRBV29-1 with TRBJ2-7; 8 bases agree with TRBD1. Germline V gives CDR1 SQVTM, CDR2 ANQGSEA. The CDR3 spans 14 residues. With V trimmed by 7 bases and J by 5 bases, 13 bases remained unmatched. CDR3 protein: CSGRTGSWGDEQYF. The CDR3 DNA sequence: TGCAGCGGCCGGACAGGGTCCTGGGGGGACGAGCAGTACTTC.

This clonotype came up a few times. J is TRBJ2-5 and V is TRBV5-1, with D perhaps given as TRBD1 or TRBD2 (5 bases each). The CDR3 spans 14 residues. Germline CDR1 is SGHRS and CDR2 is YFSETQ. Trimming left V 4 bases short and J 1 base short, with 11 bases between. In DNA, the CDR3 is TGCGCCAGCAGCCTGGGACGGCGCCAAGAGACCCAGTACTTC. Translation gives CASSLGRRQETQYF.

V is TRBV5-1 and J is TRBJ2-1, with D perhaps TRBD1 (6 bases). Trimming pared 2 bases from V and 5 bases from J, leaving 14 bases between. The CDR3 contains 15 residues. From germline, CDR1 is SGHRS and CDR2 YFSETQ. The DNA of the CDR3 is TGCGCCAGCAGCTTTACGACAGGCACAAACAATGAGCAGTTCTTC. Protein: CASSFTTGTNNEQFF.

This clonotype occurred many times. The gene calls are TRBV6-2 or TRBV6-3 and TRBJ1-2; D is undetermined. The CDR3 has 12 residues. Germline V CDR1 and CDR2: MNHEY, SVGEGT. The V end lost 10 bases, the J end lost 0 bases, and 9 bases lay between the germline ends. The CDR3 bases are TGTGCCATTCAAAGATCTAACTATGGCTACACCTTC. Its protein is CAIQRSNYGYTF.

With regard to this clonotype: At one end, the junction sequence differs from germline, possibly due to a read error. The rearrangement uses TRBV18 and TRBJ2-1; TRBD2 matches 10 bases. The CDR3 sequence is 16 residues long. Germline CDR1 is KGHSH and CDR2 is LQKENI. CDR3 DNA sequence: TGTGCCAGCTCGCCACCAGGACTAGCGGCGACGAATGAGCAGTTCTTC. Its protein is CASSPPGLAATNEQFF.

Here the CDR3 DNA reads TGTGCCAGCACCCTGCGCAGTGGTTTTGAGCAGTACTTC. It is translated as CASTLRSGFEQYF. The V call is TRBV7-2, the J call TRBJ2-5; D not certain. CDR1 is SGHTA and CDR2 is FQGNSA in the germline V gene. Deletions cut 7 bases from V and 11 bases from J, with 20 bases between. The CDR3 covers 13 residues.

This clonotype was detected a few times. The chain uses TRBV12-3 or TRBV12-4 and TRBJ2-4; 10 bases match TRBD2. The end of the DNA is better explained by TRBJ2-7, so the J call may be wrong. CDR3 length equals 18 residues. CDR3: CASSFRLAGAPVTYEQYF. CDR3 bases: TGTGCCAGCAGTTTCCGGCTAGCGGGAGCTCCAGTGACCTACGAGCAGTACTTC.

The chain is built from TRBV5-1 and TRBJ1-3; 8 bases align to TRBD1. The germline CDR1 and CDR2 sequences are SGHRS and YFSETQ. The CDR3 sequence is 17 residues long. Trimming cost V 1 base and J 0 bases; bases outside gene matches: 6. CDR3 sequence (DNA): TGCGCCAGCAGCTTGAGGGCGGGACAGGACTCTGGAAACACCATATATTTT. It is translated as CASSLRAGQDSGNTIYF.

The chain links TRBV14 to TRBJ2-3; 9 bases match TRBD1. This CDR3 is 15 amino acids long. The V gene's germline CDR1 is SGHDN and CDR2 FVKESK. V lost 4 bases, J lost 4 bases, and 6 bases stayed unmatched. CDR3 bases: TGTGCCAGCAGCCCGACAGGGGGAGCCGCAGATACGCAGTATTTT. The encoded protein is CASSPTGGAADTQYF.

Only a few counts were recorded for this clonotype. The chain employs TRBV2 and TRBJ2-4, with 11 bases aligning to TRBD2. The DNA matches TRBJ2-5 better at its end, which makes the J call doubtful. The CDR3 covers 16 residues. In germline, CDR1 is SNHLY, CDR2 FYNNEI. The CDR3 sequence: CASSEQLAGGRETQYF. The CDR3 bases are TGTGCCAGCAGTGAGCAATTAGCGGGAGGGAGGGAGACCCAGTACTTC.

The J gene is TRBJ2-7, the V gene TRBV6-5; D tentatively reads TRBD1 or TRBD2 (5 bases each). This CDR3 has 16 residues. Germline V gene data show CDR1 as MNHEY and CDR2 as SVGAGI. The V and J ends lost 5 bases and 4 bases respectively, with 21 bases between them. CDR3 nucleotide sequence: TGTGCCAGCAGTCCCTTCACTGGGTGGGGGTCTTACGAGCAGTACTTC. Translating it yields CASSPFTGWGSYEQYF.

This clonotype was counted between two and nine times. The chain recombines TRBV15 with TRBJ2-5; the D is unclear. The J call could be wrong; TRBJ2-7 is a better fit for the DNA end. There are 15 residues in the CDR3. Germline CDR1 LNHNV, CDR2 YYDKDF (reference sequence). This chain's CDR3 is CATSRDPAYQDEQYF. The CDR3 DNA follows: TGTGCCACCAGCAGAGATCCAGCTTATCAGGACGAGCAGTACTTC.

The chain employs TRBV20-1 and TRBJ2-3; no clear D gene. V shed 6 bases and J shed 1 base, with 20 bases lying between them. The germline gives CDR1 DFQATT, CDR2 SNEGSKA (reference sequence). CDR3 length: 16 residues. The CDR3 coding sequence is TGCAGTGCCAGAAGAGATAGCTCATTTGGCACAGATACGCAGTATTTT. Protein product: CSARRDSSFGTDTQYF.

Remarks on this clonotype: A much larger clone differs by one base, so this may be a read error. The J gene is TRBJ2-1, the V gene TRBV20-1; the D gene is possibly TRBD2 (6 bases). TRBJ2-7 matches the DNA end more closely, so the J call is doubtful. Looked up from germline, CDR1 is DFQATT and CDR2 is SNEGSKA (reference sequence). This CDR3 region has 14 residues. The CDR3 bases are TGCAGTGGATGGGGGAGGCTGGGTTTCAATGAGCAGTACTTC. It specifies CSGWGRLGFNEQYF.

This clonotype has a handful of counts. CDR3 DNA: TGTGCCAGCAGCCCCAGGGGGCACAATCAGCCCCAGCATTTT. Translating it yields CASSPRGHNQPQHF. The rearrangement links TRBV3-1 to TRBJ1-5; 8 nucleotides match TRBD1. The length of the CDR3 is 14 residues. With V trimmed by 4 bases and J by 3 bases, 2 bases remained unmatched. CDR1 is LGHDT, CDR2 YNNKEL, per germline (reference sequence).

In this sample, this clonotype turned up many times. The rearrangement joins TRBV20-1 to TRBJ2-5, with 10 positions matching TRBD2. This CDR3 contains 15 residues. Germline assignment: CDR1 DFQATT and CDR2 SNEGSKA (reference sequence). The trim removed 4 bases at V and 1 base at J, leaving 6 bases unmatched. CDR3 nucleotides: TGCAGTGCTAATAGCGGGAGGAGGATCCAAGAGACCCAGTACTTC. Translated, it gives CSANSGRRIQETQYF.

V gene TRBV7-2 combines with J gene TRBJ2-5; no clear D. Trimming removed 2 bases from V and 1 base from J, with 8 bases in between. CDR3 length: 14 amino acids. The V gene's germline CDR1 is SGHTA and CDR2 FQGNSA. CDR3 in DNA: TGTGCCAGCAGCTTACAGAGTATCCAAGAGACCCAGTACTTC. Translation gives CASSLQSIQETQYF.

The chain employs TRBV3-1 and TRBJ1-2; D gene ambiguous. Deletions cut 0 bases from V and 3 bases from J, with 8 bases between. CDR3 size: 14 residues. In germline, CDR1 is LGHDT, CDR2 YNNKEL (reference sequence). The CDR3 loop reads CASSQDLQHYGYTF. CDR3 sequence (DNA): TGTGCCAGCAGCCAAGATTTGCAGCACTATGGCTACACCTTC.

The chain joins TRBV7-6 to TRBJ2-5; maybe TRBD2 (6 bases). The CDR3 extends over 16 amino acids. With 2 bases removed from V and 2 bases from J, the gap between germline ends came to 15 bases. CDR1 and CDR2 from the germline V gene are SGHVS and FNYEAQ. CDR3 sequence: CASSLQPAGLQETQYF. The CDR3 nucleotides read TGTGCCAGCAGCTTACAGCCAGCGGGCTTACAAGAGACCCAGTACTTC.